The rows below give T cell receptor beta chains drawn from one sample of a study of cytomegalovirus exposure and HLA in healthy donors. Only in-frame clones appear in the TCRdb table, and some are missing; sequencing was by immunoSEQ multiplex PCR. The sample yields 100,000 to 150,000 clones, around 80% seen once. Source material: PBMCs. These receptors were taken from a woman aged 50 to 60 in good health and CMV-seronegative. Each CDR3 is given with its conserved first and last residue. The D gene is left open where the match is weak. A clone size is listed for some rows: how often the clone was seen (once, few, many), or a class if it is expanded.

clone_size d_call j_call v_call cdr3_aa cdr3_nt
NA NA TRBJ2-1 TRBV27 CASNLIPSGYNEQFF TGTGCCAGCAATCTGATCCCGTCGGGTTACAATGAGCAGTTCTTC
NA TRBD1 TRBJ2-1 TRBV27 CASSFGQGAFNEQFF TGTGCCAGCAGTTTTGGGCAGGGGGCCTTTAATGAGCAGTTCTTC
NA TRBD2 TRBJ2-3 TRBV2 CASGGTTGYTQYF TGTGCCAGCGGCGGGACTACGGGGTATACGCAGTATTTT
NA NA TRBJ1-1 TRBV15 CATSRTGNTEAFF TGTGCCACCAGCAGAACAGGGAACACTGAAGCTTTCTTT
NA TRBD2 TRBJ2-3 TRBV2 CASSRGLAGTDTQYF TGTGCCAGCAGTCGGGGACTAGCGGGCACAGATACGCAGTATTTT
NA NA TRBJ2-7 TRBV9 CASSVSSGSYEQYF TGTGCCAGCAGCGTTAGTAGCGGCTCCTACGAGCAGTACTTC
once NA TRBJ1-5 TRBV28 CASSLGTVNQPQHF TGTGCCAGCAGTTTAGGCACAGTTAATCAGCCCCAGCATTTT
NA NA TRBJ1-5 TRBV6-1 CASSESGGSNQPQHF TGTGCCAGCAGTGAATCGGGGGGAAGCAATCAGCCCCAGCATTTT
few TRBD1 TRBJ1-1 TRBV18 CASSQLDRGYTEAFF TGTGCCAGCTCACAACTGGACAGGGGGTACACTGAAGCTTTCTTT
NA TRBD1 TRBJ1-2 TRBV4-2 CASSHGQGGGYTF TGTGCCAGCAGCCACGGACAGGGGGGTGGCTACACCTTC
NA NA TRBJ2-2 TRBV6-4 CASSFSPGVGELFF TGTGCCAGCAGCTTCTCACCAGGGGTCGGGGAGCTGTTTTTT
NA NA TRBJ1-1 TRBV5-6 CASSLVGRTEAFF TGTGCCAGCAGCTTGGTCGGGAGAACTGAAGCTTTCTTT
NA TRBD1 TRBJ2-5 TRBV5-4 CASSPAGTGGGETQYF TGTGCCAGCAGCCCGGCCGGGACAGGGGGCGGTGAGACCCAGTACTTC
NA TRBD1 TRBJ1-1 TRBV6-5 CASSYGVIGQGEAFF TGTGCCAGCAGTTATGGGGTAATAGGACAGGGTGAGGCTTTCTTT
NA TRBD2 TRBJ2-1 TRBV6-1 CASSEVRASGRRIGYNEQFF TGTGCCAGCAGTGAAGTAAGGGCTAGCGGGAGGCGAATCGGTTACAATGAGCAGTTCTTC
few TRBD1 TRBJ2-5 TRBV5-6 CASSFGQGAEETQYF TGTGCCAGCAGCTTCGGACAGGGGGCTGAAGAGACCCAGTACTTC
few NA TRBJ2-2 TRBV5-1 CASSLGQNTGELFF TGCGCCAGCAGCTTGGGACAGAACACCGGGGAGCTGTTTTTT
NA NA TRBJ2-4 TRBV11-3 CASSLLGERGNIQYF TGTGCCAGCAGCTTATTGGGGGAAAGGGGGAACATTCAGTACTTC
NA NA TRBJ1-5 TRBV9 CASSPDPDRNQPQHF TGTGCCAGCAGCCCAGACCCGGACAGAAATCAGCCCCAGCATTTT
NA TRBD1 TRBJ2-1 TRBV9 CASSAGQGGIYEQFF TGTGCCAGCAGCGCGGGACAGGGAGGGATCTATGAGCAGTTCTTC
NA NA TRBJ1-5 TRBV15 CATSIKLSGQPQHF TGTGCCACCAGCATTAAACTGAGTGGTCAGCCCCAGCATTTT
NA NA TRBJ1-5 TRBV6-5 CASSPTGYGQPQHF TGTGCCAGCAGCCCAACGGGGTACGGTCAGCCCCAGCATTTT
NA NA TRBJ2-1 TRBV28 CASSLLAANEQFF TGTGCCAGCAGTTTACTAGCCGCCAATGAGCAGTTCTTC
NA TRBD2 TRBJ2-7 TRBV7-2 CASSRKEREGLYF TGTGCCAGCAGCCGAAAAGAGCGGGAGGGCCTGTACTTC
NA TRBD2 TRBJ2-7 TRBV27 CASGRSGGLAGGVYEQYF TGTGCCAGCGGACGATCAGGGGGTCTAGCGGGAGGAGTCTACGAGCAGTACTTC
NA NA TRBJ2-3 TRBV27 CASRQRDNVFEKTDTQYF TGTGCCAGCAGGCAACGGGACAACGTCTTCGAAAAAACAGATACGCAGTATTTT
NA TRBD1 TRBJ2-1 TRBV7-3 CASSRQGAVGYNEQFF TGTGCCAGCAGCCGCCAGGGGGCAGTCGGGTACAATGAGCAGTTCTTC
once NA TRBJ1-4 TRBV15 CATSSKDILNEKLFF TGTGCCACCAGCAGCAAAGACATACTCAATGAAAAACTGTTTTTT
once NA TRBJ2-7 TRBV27 CASRRQVGYEQYF TGTGCCAGCAGAAGACAGGTGGGTTACGAGCAGTACTTC
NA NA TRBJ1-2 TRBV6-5 CASSLSNYGYTF TGTGCCAGCAGCCTATCTAACTATGGCTACACCTTC
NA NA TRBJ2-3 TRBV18 CASSVRTVDTQYF TGTGCCAGCTCAGTCCGGACAGTGGATACGCAGTATTTT
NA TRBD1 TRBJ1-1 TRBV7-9 CASSAGQGGVRTEAFF TGTGCCAGCAGCGCGGGACAGGGAGGGGTTAGGACTGAAGCTTTCTTT
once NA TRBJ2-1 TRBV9 CASSVDSFGNEQFF TGTGCCAGCAGCGTAGATTCGTTCGGCAATGAGCAGTTCTTC
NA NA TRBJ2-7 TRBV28 CASTPRDGGIYEQYF TGTGCCAGCACCCCGCGGGATGGGGGTATATACGAGCAGTACTTC
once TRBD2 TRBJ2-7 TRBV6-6 CASSYAGTSHEQYF TGTGCCAGCAGTTACGCAGGGACTAGCCACGAGCAGTACTTC
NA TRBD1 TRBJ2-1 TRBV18 CASSPTGDYEQFF TGTGCCAGCTCACCCACAGGGGATTATGAGCAGTTCTTC
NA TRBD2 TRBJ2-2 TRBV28 CASSKPSGSTGELFF TGTGCCAGCTCAAAACCTAGCGGGAGCACCGGGGAGCTGTTTTTT
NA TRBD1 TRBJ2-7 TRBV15 CATSRDGQGPYEQYF TGTGCCACCAGCAGAGATGGACAGGGGCCCTACGAGCAGTACTTC
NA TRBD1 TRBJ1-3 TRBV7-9 CASSVEGAQGNTIYF TGTGCCAGCAGCGTAGAGGGGGCGCAAGGAAACACCATATATTTT
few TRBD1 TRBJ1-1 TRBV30 CAGRQGWNTEAFF TGTGCCGGGAGACAGGGATGGAACACTGAAGCTTTCTTT
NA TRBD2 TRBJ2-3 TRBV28 CAIGEGLADTQYF TGTGCCATCGGGGAGGGCCTGGCAGATACGCAGTATTTT
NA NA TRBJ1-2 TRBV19 CATQEFTNYGYTF TGTGCCACTCAGGAATTTACTAACTATGGCTACACCTTC
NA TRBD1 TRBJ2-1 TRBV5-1 CASSLAGGRGNEQFF TGCGCCAGCAGCTTGGCAGGGGGCCGGGGCAATGAGCAGTTCTTC
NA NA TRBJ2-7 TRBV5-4 CASSLEGLGGYEQYF TGTGCCAGCAGCTTGGAGGGGTTGGGAGGCTACGAGCAGTACTTC
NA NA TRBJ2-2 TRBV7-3 CASSLTGSGTGELFF TGTGCCAGCAGCTTAACCGGGAGTGGGACCGGGGAGCTGTTTTTT
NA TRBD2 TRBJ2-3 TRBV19 CASRELAGVADTQYF TGTGCCAGTAGGGAACTAGCGGGAGTTGCAGATACGCAGTATTTT
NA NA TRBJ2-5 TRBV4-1 CASSQGTVLQETQYF TGCGCCAGCAGCCAAGGGACAGTTCTCCAAGAGACCCAGTACTTC
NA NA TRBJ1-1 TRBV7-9 CASSLGQGLGRSTEAFF TGTGCCAGCAGCTTGGGCCAGGGGTTGGGTAGGAGCACTGAAGCTTTCTTT
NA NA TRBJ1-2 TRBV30 CAWSVTGVGGYTF TGTGCCTGGAGTGTAACGGGGGTCGGTGGCTACACCTTC
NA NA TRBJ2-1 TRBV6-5 CASSYREQQFF TGTGCCAGCAGTTACCGGGAGCAGCAGTTCTTC
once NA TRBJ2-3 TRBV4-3 CASSQEIGLGGVDTQYF TGCGCCAGCAGCCAAGAGATTGGGCTCGGGGGAGTAGATACGCAGTATTTT
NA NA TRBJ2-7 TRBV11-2 CASSLGLGSGDEQYF TGTGCCAGCAGCTTAGGTTTAGGGAGTGGCGACGAGCAGTACTTC